The T cell receptor (beta chain) described here comes from a study of vaccination and CD4 T cells after COVID-19. The overall study: Participants received two doses of either BNT162b2 or mRNA-1273 vaccine. Sampling post-COVID took place a median around 91 days after diagnosis (range 35 to 161).

Sequence data for DNA of cultured CD4+ T cells were generated by the Oncomine TCR Beta short-read assay. TCRdb re-derived calls from the PCR reads in MiXCR, one entry per CDR3 protein. The repertoire holds about 25,000 distinct CDR3 sequences, with around 45% as singletons. Only a few counts were recorded for this clonotype. The antigen remains unidentified. The germline V gene encodes CDR1 MDHEN and CDR2 SYDVKM. V was clipped by 5 bases and J by 8 bases; unmatched bases: 8. This CDR3 contains 15 residues. The treatment: approximately 10-day PBMC culture with coronavirus spike peptide pools or control peptides (ViraFEST assay).

The rearrangement uses TRBV28 and TRBJ2-7, with TRBD2 identical over 14 bases. The sequenced sample consisted of CD4+ T cells from blood, cultured in vitro. The origin of this receptor is a human donor who had recovered from COVID-19. CDR3 bases: TGTGCCAGCAGTCCAGGGACTAGCGGGGGAAGAAAGCAGTACTTC. Amino acid sequence: CASSPGTSGGRKQYF.